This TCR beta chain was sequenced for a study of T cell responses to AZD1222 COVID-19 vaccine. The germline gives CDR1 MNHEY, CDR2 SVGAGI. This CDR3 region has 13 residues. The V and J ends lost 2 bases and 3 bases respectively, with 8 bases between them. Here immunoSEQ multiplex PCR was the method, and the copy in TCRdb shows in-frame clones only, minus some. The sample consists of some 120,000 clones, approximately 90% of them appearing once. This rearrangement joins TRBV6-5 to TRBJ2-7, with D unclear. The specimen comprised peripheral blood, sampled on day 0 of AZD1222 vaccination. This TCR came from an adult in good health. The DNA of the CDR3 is TGTGCCAGCAGTTACACAACTAACTACGAGCAGTACTTC. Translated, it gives CASSYTTNYEQYF.